This T cell receptor (beta chain) came from a study of T cell responses to AZD1222 COVID-19 vaccine. Overall study findings and caveats: The sample set comprised mostly white British donors with more females, and clonal diversity was possibly underestimated.

V gave up 8 bases and J gave up 2 bases, with 20 bases separating them. The CDR3 length is 16 residues. Germline assignment: CDR1 ENHRY and CDR2 SYGVKD. Only in-frame clones appear in the TCRdb table, and some are missing; sequencing was by immunoSEQ multiplex PCR. The data hold some 82,000 clones, with 80% to 90% observed a single time. About this clone: Its target is unknown.

J is TRBJ2-3 and V is TRBV10-3; D is unclear. This receptor was taken from an adult in good health. Sample: peripheral blood, taken on day 0 of AZD1222 vaccination. In DNA, the CDR3 is TGTGCCATCTCTGGCGGTTCTGGGCCCCCCACAGATACGCAGTATTTT. Its protein is CAISGGSGPPTDTQYF.